The clone carrying this TCR beta chain was observed at least ten times. Its antigen is undetermined. This entry comes from a study of identical twins. General study results and limits: Cord blood beta clonotypes that were abundant carried fewer insertions, and memory repertoires showed no such trend. Out-of-frame beta sequences exhibited a weaker degree of excess twin sharing.

V was shortened by 4 bases and J by 7 bases, with 15 bases between the two germline ends. CDR3 length: 13 amino acids. Germline-derived CDR1 and CDR2 are SGHRS and YFSETQ. MiXCR, run by TCRdb on the 5' RACE reads, gives a single entry per CDR3 protein. The table includes a few hundred thousand distinct CDR3 sequences, approximately 17% detected once. The specimen sequenced was naive T cells sorted from blood. The V gene is TRBV5-1, the J gene TRBJ2-7; D gene unclear. This clonotype originated in a man aged 50 to 59 in good health. In nucleotides, the CDR3 is TGCGCCAGCAGCCCCTACTCGACGCAAGAGCAGTACTTC. Protein: CASSPYSTQEQYF.